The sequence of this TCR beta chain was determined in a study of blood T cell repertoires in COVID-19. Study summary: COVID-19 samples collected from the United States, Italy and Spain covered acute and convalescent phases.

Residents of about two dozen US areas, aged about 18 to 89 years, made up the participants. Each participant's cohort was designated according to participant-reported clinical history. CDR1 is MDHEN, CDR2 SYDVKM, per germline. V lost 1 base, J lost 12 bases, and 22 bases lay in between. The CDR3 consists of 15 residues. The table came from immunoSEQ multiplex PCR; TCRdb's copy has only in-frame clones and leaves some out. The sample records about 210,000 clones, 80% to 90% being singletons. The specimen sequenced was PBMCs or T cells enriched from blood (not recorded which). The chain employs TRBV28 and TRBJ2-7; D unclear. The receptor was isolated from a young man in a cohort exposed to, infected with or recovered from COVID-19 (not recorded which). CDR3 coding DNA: TGTGCCAGCAGTTTATCGCGACCGACACATTTCTACTGGTACTTC. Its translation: CASSLSRPTHFYWYF.